A selection of T cell receptor beta chains follows, all from one sample in a study of metastatic and nonmetastatic thyroid tumors. TCRdb reprocessed the PCR reads via MiXCR. This sample has around 23,000 clones, with roughly a quarter found just once. Input material: tumor tissue. The source is a female donor with papillary thyroid cancer or a benign thyroid nodule (not recorded which). Some clones in this sample may be carry-over from other donors' samples. Both conserved end residues are part of each CDR3. D genes are given only for firm matches. Expanded clones get a size class; other rows say once, few or many, or leave the size out.

clone_size: NA
v_call: TRBV11-3
j_call: TRBJ2-2
d_call: NA
cdr3_nt: TGTGCCAGCATCCCCCGGATTAACACCGGGGAGCTGTTTTTT
cdr3_aa: CASIPRINTGELFF

clone_size: many
v_call: TRBV28
j_call: TRBJ2-5
d_call: NA
cdr3_nt: TGTGCCAGCAGTTCCCGACAAAAAGAGACCCAGTACTTC
cdr3_aa: CASSSRQKETQYF

clone_size: many
v_call: TRBV18
j_call: TRBJ2-5
d_call: NA
cdr3_nt: TGTGCCAGCCTGATAGGCCTCCAAGAGACCCAGTACTTC
cdr3_aa: CASLIGLQETQYF

clone_size: NA
v_call: TRBV20-1
j_call: TRBJ2-7
d_call: NA
cdr3_nt: TGCAGTGCTGGCCAGGTCTACGAGCAGTACTTC
cdr3_aa: CSAGQVYEQYF

clone_size: many
v_call: TRBV7-2
j_call: TRBJ1-1
d_call: NA
cdr3_nt: TGTGCCAGCAGCTTAGGACTCCCGAACACTGAAGCTTTCTTT
cdr3_aa: CASSLGLPNTEAFF

clone_size: many
v_call: TRBV9
j_call: TRBJ1-3
d_call: NA
cdr3_nt: TGTGCCAGCAGCGCAGAGAGGGGGAGCTCTGGAAACACCATATATTTT
cdr3_aa: CASSAERGSSGNTIYF

clone_size: few
v_call: TRBV28
j_call: TRBJ1-3
d_call: NA
cdr3_nt: TGTGCCAGCAGGGAGCGTTTGCCGCTCTCTGGAAACACCATATATTTT
cdr3_aa: CASRERLPLSGNTIYF

clone_size: few
v_call: TRBV6-1
j_call: TRBJ1-2
d_call: NA
cdr3_nt: TGTGCCAGCAGGGCCGACATGGGGGGCGCCTATGGCTACACCTTC
cdr3_aa: CASRADMGGAYGYTF

clone_size: few
v_call: TRBV28
j_call: TRBJ1-1
d_call: NA
cdr3_nt: TGTGCCAGCAGGGGGTCGGGCAACATGAACACTGAAGCTTTCTTT
cdr3_aa: CASRGSGNMNTEAFF

clone_size: many
v_call: TRBV11-2
j_call: TRBJ2-1
d_call: TRBD2
cdr3_nt: TGTGCCAGCAGCTTAAGACTAGCGGGGTCCTACAATGAGCAGTTCTTC
cdr3_aa: CASSLRLAGSYNEQFF

clone_size: NA
v_call: TRBV28
j_call: TRBJ2-2
d_call: NA
cdr3_nt: TGTGCCAGCAGTCCCGGTCCCGGCAGGGCGAAGGCCGGGGAGCTGTTTTTT
cdr3_aa: CASSPGPGRAKAGELFF

clone_size: many
v_call: TRBV5-5
j_call: TRBJ2-5
d_call: NA
cdr3_nt: TGTGCCAGCAGCTTGGAGGGGGGGCCCGGAGAGACCCAGTACTTC
cdr3_aa: CASSLEGGPGETQYF

clone_size: many
v_call: TRBV29-1
j_call: TRBJ2-3
d_call: TRBD2
cdr3_nt: TGCAGCGTTGAAGCTAGCGGGGGGGTTATAGATACGCAGTATTTT
cdr3_aa: CSVEASGGVIDTQYF

clone_size: many
v_call: TRBV6-1
j_call: TRBJ1-4
d_call: NA
cdr3_nt: TGTGCCAGCAGTGAAACCATGCATGCTGGGGGGAAACTGTTTTTT
cdr3_aa: CASSETMHAGGKLFF

clone_size: NA
v_call: TRBV19
j_call: TRBJ2-3
d_call: NA
cdr3_nt: TGTGCCAGTAGTAATCGGGCGGCAGATACGCAGTATTTT
cdr3_aa: CASSNRAADTQYF

clone_size: many
v_call: TRBV19
j_call: TRBJ2-3
d_call: NA
cdr3_nt: TGTGCCAGTTCCGGGGGTAGCACAGATACGCAGTATTTT
cdr3_aa: CASSGGSTDTQYF

clone_size: few
v_call: TRBV7-6
j_call: TRBJ2-1
d_call: TRBD2
cdr3_nt: TGTGCCAGCAGCGGCATTAGCGGGCCGCGGTACAATGAGCAGTTCTTC
cdr3_aa: CASSGISGPRYNEQFF

clone_size: many
v_call: TRBV20-1
j_call: TRBJ1-4
d_call: NA
cdr3_nt: TGCAGTGCTGGGCTGGGGGATAATGAAAAACTGTTTTTT
cdr3_aa: CSAGLGDNEKLFF

clone_size: NA
v_call: TRBV6-1
j_call: TRBJ1-1
d_call: TRBD1
cdr3_nt: TGTGCCAGCAAAGAGACAGGGAGTTCTTTCTTT
cdr3_aa: CASKETGSSFF

clone_size: many
v_call: TRBV5-8
j_call: TRBJ2-1
d_call: NA
cdr3_nt: TGTGCCAGCAGCCTGACGGGTCTTCTCGGCAATGAGCAGTTCTTC
cdr3_aa: CASSLTGLLGNEQFF

clone_size: many
v_call: TRBV18
j_call: TRBJ2-2
d_call: NA
cdr3_nt: TGTGCCAGCTCACCTACCCCACTAGATCGGGAGCTGTTTTTT
cdr3_aa: CASSPTPLDRELFF

clone_size: many
v_call: TRBV7-9
j_call: TRBJ2-3
d_call: TRBD1
cdr3_nt: TGTGCCAGCAGCTGGACAGGGAGCACAGATACGCAGTATTTT
cdr3_aa: CASSWTGSTDTQYF

clone_size: medium-sized
v_call: TRBV20-1
j_call: TRBJ1-2
d_call: TRBD1
cdr3_nt: TGCAGTGCTAGAGATGGTACAGGGGCAGGGGGTAGCTATGGCTACACCTTC
cdr3_aa: CSARDGTGAGGSYGYTF

clone_size: many
v_call: TRBV5-4
j_call: TRBJ1-6
d_call: NA
cdr3_nt: TGTGCCAGCAGCTTGGGACCGAATTCACCCCTCCACTTT
cdr3_aa: CASSLGPNSPLHF

clone_size: many
v_call: TRBV10-3
j_call: TRBJ2-1
d_call: TRBD1
cdr3_nt: TGTGCCATCAGCCGTGGGGGGACAGGCCTTTACAATGAGCAGTTCTTC
cdr3_aa: CAISRGGTGLYNEQFF

clone_size: many
v_call: TRBV5-4
j_call: TRBJ1-2
d_call: NA
cdr3_nt: TGTGCCAGCAGCTTGAAGTCAGGGTTCGCTGGCTACACCTTC
cdr3_aa: CASSLKSGFAGYTF

clone_size: many
v_call: TRBV10-3
j_call: TRBJ1-6
d_call: NA
cdr3_nt: TGTGCCATCAGTGTTGGGGGACAAATTAATTCACCCCTCCACTTT
cdr3_aa: CAISVGGQINSPLHF

clone_size: NA
v_call: TRBV6-4
j_call: TRBJ2-2
d_call: NA
cdr3_nt: TGTGCCAGCAGAGATTCAGGGAACACCGGGGAGCTGTTTTTT
cdr3_aa: CASRDSGNTGELFF

clone_size: many
v_call: TRBV6-1
j_call: TRBJ2-3
d_call: TRBD1
cdr3_nt: TGTGCCAGCGGCCCGGGACAGGGTTCAGATACGCAGTATTTT
cdr3_aa: CASGPGQGSDTQYF

clone_size: NA
v_call: TRBV20-1
j_call: TRBJ2-7
d_call: TRBD2
cdr3_nt: TGCAGTGCGTTGACTAGCGGGGGGTACGAGCAGTACTTC
cdr3_aa: CSALTSGGYEQYF

clone_size: NA
v_call: TRBV20-1
j_call: TRBJ2-7
d_call: TRBD2
cdr3_nt: TGCAGTGCTAGAGATCTGGTTAGCGGGGGGGACGAGCAGTACTTC
cdr3_aa: CSARDLVSGGDEQYF

clone_size: NA
v_call: TRBV20-1
j_call: TRBJ1-1
d_call: NA
cdr3_nt: TGCAGTGCTAGAAAGCCCAGTGTCTCGGAAGCTTTCTTT
cdr3_aa: CSARKPSVSEAFF

clone_size: many
v_call: TRBV5-5
j_call: TRBJ1-1
d_call: TRBD1
cdr3_nt: TGTGCCAGCAGCTTGCTTGGGACAGCAATTGAAGCTTTCTTT
cdr3_aa: CASSLLGTAIEAFF

clone_size: many
v_call: TRBV3-1
j_call: TRBJ2-2
d_call: TRBD1
cdr3_nt: TGTGCCAGCAGCCATGGGGACAGGGCGAACGGGGAGCTGTTTTTT
cdr3_aa: CASSHGDRANGELFF

clone_size: NA
v_call: TRBV9
j_call: TRBJ2-7
d_call: TRBD2
cdr3_nt: TGTGCCAGCAGCGTAATGGGAAGCGGGAGCTCCTACGAGCAGTACTTC
cdr3_aa: CASSVMGSGSSYEQYF

clone_size: NA
v_call: TRBV5-1
j_call: TRBJ1-3
d_call: TRBD1
cdr3_nt: TGCGCCAGCAGCTTGGGGACAGGAATATCGGACACCATATATTTT
cdr3_aa: CASSLGTGISDTIYF

clone_size: many
v_call: TRBV5-4
j_call: TRBJ1-2
d_call: NA
cdr3_nt: TGTGCCAGCAGCCCCATTTCGTTAGAGTATGGCTACACCTTC
cdr3_aa: CASSPISLEYGYTF

clone_size: medium-sized
v_call: TRBV28
j_call: TRBJ1-6
d_call: NA
cdr3_nt: TGTGCCAGCAGTTCCGGGTCCTGGGGGAATTCACCCCTCCACTTT
cdr3_aa: CASSSGSWGNSPLHF

clone_size: NA
v_call: TRBV30
j_call: TRBJ2-7
d_call: TRBD1
cdr3_nt: TGTGCCTACCCGACAGGGGTGATTGGCGAGCAGTACTTC
cdr3_aa: CAYPTGVIGEQYF

clone_size: NA
v_call: TRBV5-5
j_call: TRBJ1-1
d_call: NA
cdr3_nt: TGTGCCAGCAGCTTGGTGTGGGGGCTTGGCACTGAAGCTTTCTTT
cdr3_aa: CASSLVWGLGTEAFF

clone_size: once
v_call: TRBV20-1
j_call: TRBJ1-2
d_call: TRBD1
cdr3_nt: TGCAGTGCTAGAGGTCTGGGAGTGGGACAGTGGAACTATGGCTACACCTTC
cdr3_aa: CSARGLGVGQWNYGYTF

clone_size: many
v_call: TRBV4-3
j_call: TRBJ2-7
d_call: TRBD1
cdr3_nt: TGCGCCAGCAGCCAAGATCGACAGGGACCCTACGAGCAGTACTTC
cdr3_aa: CASSQDRQGPYEQYF

clone_size: many
v_call: TRBV5-1
j_call: TRBJ2-1
d_call: TRBD2
cdr3_nt: TGCGCCAGCAGCTTACAACTAGCGGGAAGAGATGAGCAGTTCTTC
cdr3_aa: CASSLQLAGRDEQFF

clone_size: medium-sized
v_call: TRBV11-2
j_call: TRBJ2-7
d_call: TRBD1
cdr3_nt: TGTGCCAGCAGCTTCCGGGACAGGGCCTACGAGCAGTACTTC
cdr3_aa: CASSFRDRAYEQYF

clone_size: few
v_call: TRBV27
j_call: TRBJ2-7
d_call: TRBD1
cdr3_nt: TGTGCCAGCAGTAAGGGACAGGGACGGTACTATCAGTACTTC
cdr3_aa: CASSKGQGRYYQYF

clone_size: NA
v_call: TRBV12-3/TRBV12-4
j_call: TRBJ2-3
d_call: TRBD2
cdr3_nt: TGTGCCAGCAGTCCGACTAGCGGGGGGACAGATACGCAGTATTTT
cdr3_aa: CASSPTSGGTDTQYF

clone_size: NA
v_call: TRBV7-2
j_call: TRBJ2-3
d_call: NA
cdr3_nt: TGTGCCAGCAGCACCCGGGAAAGCACAGATACGCAGTATTTT
cdr3_aa: CASSTRESTDTQYF

clone_size: medium-sized
v_call: TRBV12-3/TRBV12-4
j_call: TRBJ1-1
d_call: NA
cdr3_nt: TGTGCCAGCAGTATGGCAAGGGCCACTGAAGCTTTCTTT
cdr3_aa: CASSMARATEAFF

clone_size: medium-sized
v_call: TRBV4-3
j_call: TRBJ1-2
d_call: NA
cdr3_nt: TGCGCCAGCAGCCAACGGGAGGGTCTATTCCAAGAGACCTATGGCTACACCTTC
cdr3_aa: CASSQREGLFQETYGYTF

clone_size: few
v_call: TRBV27
j_call: TRBJ1-6
d_call: NA
cdr3_nt: TGTGCCAGCAGTTTTGTTAGTACAGGCAATTCACACCTCCACTTT
cdr3_aa: CASSFVSTGNSHLHF